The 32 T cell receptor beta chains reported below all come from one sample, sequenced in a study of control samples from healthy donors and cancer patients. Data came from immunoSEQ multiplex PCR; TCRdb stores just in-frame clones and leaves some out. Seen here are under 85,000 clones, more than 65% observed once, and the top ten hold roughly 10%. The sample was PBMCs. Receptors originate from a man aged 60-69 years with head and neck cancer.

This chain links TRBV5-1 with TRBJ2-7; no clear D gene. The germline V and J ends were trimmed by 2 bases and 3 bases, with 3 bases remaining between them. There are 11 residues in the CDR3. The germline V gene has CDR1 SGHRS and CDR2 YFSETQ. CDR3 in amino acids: CASSFGYEQYF. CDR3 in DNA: TGCGCCAGCAGCTTTGGCTACGAGCAGTACTTC.

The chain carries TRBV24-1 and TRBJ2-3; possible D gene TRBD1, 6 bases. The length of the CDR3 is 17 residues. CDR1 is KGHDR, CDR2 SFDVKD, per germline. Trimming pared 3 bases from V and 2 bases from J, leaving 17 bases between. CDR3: CATSDVVVVGATDTQYF. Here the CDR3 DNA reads TGTGCCACCAGTGATGTGGTCGTCGTGGGGGCCACAGATACGCAGTATTTT.

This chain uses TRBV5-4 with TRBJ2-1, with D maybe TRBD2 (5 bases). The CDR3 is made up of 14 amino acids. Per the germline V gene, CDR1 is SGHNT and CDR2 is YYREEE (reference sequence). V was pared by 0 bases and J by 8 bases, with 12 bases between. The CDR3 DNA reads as TGTGCCAGCAGCTTGGACCTCGGGCGGGATGAGCAGTTCTTC. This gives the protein CASSLDLGRDEQFF.

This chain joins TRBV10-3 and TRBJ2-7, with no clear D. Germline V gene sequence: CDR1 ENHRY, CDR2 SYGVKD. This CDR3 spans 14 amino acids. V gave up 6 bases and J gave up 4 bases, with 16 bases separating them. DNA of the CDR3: TGTGCCATCAGCGAGGCAGGCCCCTTATACGAGCAGTACTTC. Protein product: CAISEAGPLYEQYF.

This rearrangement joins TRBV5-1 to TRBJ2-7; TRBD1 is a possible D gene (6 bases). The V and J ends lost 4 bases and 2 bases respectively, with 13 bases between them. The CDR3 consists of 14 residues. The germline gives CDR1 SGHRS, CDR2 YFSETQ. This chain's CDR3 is CASSTGIPPYEQYF. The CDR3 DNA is TGCGCCAGCAGCACAGGGATACCCCCCTACGAGCAGTACTTC.

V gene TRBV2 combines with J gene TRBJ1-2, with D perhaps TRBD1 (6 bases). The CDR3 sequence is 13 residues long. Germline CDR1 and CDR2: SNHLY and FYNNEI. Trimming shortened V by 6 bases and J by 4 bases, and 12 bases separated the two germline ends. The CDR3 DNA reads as TGTGCCAGCAGAAGGGGGATCGGCTATGGCTACACCTTC. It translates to CASRRGIGYGYTF.

In DNA, the CDR3 is TGTGCCAGCAGCTTAGGGGGTCGCTACGAGCAGTACTTC. This gives the protein CASSLGGRYEQYF. The rearrangement joins TRBV7-9 to TRBJ2-7; D unresolved. The V gene's germline CDR1 is SEHNR and CDR2 FQNEAQ (reference sequence). Trimming took off 1 base at V and 3 bases at J, with 7 bases between the two ends. CDR3 length: 13 residues.

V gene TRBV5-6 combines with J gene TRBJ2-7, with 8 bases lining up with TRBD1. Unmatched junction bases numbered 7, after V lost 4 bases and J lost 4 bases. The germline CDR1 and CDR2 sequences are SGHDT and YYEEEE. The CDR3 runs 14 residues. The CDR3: CASSADRGLYEQYF. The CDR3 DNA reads TGTGCCAGCAGCGCAGACAGGGGCTTATACGAGCAGTACTTC. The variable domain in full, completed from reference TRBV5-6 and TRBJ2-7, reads DAGVTQSPTHLIKTRGQQVTLRCSPKSGHDTVSWYQQALGQGPQFIFQYYEEEERQRGNFPDRFSGHQFPNYSSELNVNALLLGDSALYLCASSADRGLYEQYFGPGTRLTVT.

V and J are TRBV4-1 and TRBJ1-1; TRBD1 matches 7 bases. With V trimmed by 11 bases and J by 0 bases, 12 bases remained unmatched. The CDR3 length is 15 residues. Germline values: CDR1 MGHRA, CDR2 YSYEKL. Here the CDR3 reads CAPSHDRVMNTEAFF. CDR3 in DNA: TGCGCCCCCAGCCACGACAGGGTAATGAACACTGAAGCTTTCTTT.

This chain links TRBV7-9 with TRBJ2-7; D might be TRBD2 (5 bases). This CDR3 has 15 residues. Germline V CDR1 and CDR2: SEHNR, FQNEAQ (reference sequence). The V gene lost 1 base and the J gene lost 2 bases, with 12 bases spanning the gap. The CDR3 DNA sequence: TGTGCCAGCAGCTTAGGGGAAGCGGCTACCTACGAGCAGTACTTC. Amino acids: CASSLGEAATYEQYF.

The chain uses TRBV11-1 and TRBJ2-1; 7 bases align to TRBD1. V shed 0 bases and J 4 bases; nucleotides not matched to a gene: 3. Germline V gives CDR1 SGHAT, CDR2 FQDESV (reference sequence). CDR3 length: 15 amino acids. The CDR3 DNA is TGTGCCAGCAGCTTAGCGGGACAGTCATACAATGAGCAGTTCTTC. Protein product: CASSLAGQSYNEQFF.

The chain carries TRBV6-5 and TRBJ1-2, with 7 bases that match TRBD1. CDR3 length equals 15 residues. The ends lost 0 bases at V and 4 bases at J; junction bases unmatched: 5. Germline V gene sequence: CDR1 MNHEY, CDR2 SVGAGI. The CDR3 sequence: CASSYSGQQGYGYTF. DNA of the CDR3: TGTGCCAGCAGTTACTCGGGACAGCAAGGCTATGGCTACACCTTC.

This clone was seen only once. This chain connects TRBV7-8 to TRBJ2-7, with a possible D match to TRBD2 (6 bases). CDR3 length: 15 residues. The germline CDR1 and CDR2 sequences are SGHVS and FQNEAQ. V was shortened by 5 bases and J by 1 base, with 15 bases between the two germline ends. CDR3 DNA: TGTGCCAGCAGCAGAGGGTCTGGGAGGTCCTACGAGCAGTACTTC. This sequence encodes CASSRGSGRSYEQYF.

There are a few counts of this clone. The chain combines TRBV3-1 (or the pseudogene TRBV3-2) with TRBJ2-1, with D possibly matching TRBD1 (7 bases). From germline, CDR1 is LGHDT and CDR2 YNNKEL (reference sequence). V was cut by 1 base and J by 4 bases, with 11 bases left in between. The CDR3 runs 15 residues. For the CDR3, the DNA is TGTGCCAGCAGCCAAGGGCAGGGGGGATACAATGAGCAGTTCTTC. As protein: CASSQGQGGYNEQFF.

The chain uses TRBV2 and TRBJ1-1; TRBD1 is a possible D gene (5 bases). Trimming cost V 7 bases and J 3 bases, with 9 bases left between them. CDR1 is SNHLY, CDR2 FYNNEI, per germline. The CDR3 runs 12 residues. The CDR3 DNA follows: TGTGCCAGCACAGGGCGCCACACTGAAGCTTTCTTT. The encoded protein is CASTGRHTEAFF.

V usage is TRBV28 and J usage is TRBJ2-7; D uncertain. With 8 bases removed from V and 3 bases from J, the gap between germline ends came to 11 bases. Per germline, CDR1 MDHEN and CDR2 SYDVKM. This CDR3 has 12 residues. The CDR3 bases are TGTGCCAGCGGCCTTAAAAACTACGAGCAGTACTTC. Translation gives CASGLKNYEQYF. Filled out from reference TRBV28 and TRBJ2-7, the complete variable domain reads DVKVTQSSRYLVKRTGEKVFLECVQDMDHENMFWYRQDPGLGLRLIYFSYDVKMKEKGDIPEGYSVSREKKERFSLILESASTNQTSMYLCASGLKNYEQYFGPGTRLTVT.

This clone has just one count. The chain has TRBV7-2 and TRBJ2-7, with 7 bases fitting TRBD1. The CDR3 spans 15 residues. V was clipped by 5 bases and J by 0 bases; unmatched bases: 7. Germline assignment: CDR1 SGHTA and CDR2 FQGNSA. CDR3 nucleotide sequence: TGTGCCAGCAGCCCAGGGGGTCTTCGCTCCTACGAGCAGTACTTC. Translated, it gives CASSPGGLRSYEQYF.

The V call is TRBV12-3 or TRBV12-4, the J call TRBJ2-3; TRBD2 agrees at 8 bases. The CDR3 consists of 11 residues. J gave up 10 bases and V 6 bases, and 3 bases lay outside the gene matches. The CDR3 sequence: CASSQLAAQYF. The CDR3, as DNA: TGTGCCAGCAGCCAACTAGCGGCGCAGTATTTT.

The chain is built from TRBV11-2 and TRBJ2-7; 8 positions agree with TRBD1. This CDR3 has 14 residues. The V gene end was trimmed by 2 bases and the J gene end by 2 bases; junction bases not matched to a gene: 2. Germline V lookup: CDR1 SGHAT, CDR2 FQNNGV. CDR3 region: CASSLRQGTYEQYF. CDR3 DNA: TGTGCCAGCAGCTTAAGACAGGGGACCTACGAGCAGTACTTC. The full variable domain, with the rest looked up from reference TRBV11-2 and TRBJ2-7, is EAGVAQSPRYKIIEKRQSVAFWCNPISGHATLYWYQQILGQGPKLLIQFQNNGVVDDSQLPKDRFSAERLKGVDSTLKIQPAKLEDSAVYLCASSLRQGTYEQYFGPGTRLTVT.

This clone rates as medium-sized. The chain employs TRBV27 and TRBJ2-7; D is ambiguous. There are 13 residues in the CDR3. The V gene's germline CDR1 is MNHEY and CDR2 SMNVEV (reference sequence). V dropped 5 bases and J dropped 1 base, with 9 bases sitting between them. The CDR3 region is CASSTQDSYEQYF. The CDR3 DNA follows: TGTGCCAGCAGTACCCAAGATTCCTACGAGCAGTACTTC.

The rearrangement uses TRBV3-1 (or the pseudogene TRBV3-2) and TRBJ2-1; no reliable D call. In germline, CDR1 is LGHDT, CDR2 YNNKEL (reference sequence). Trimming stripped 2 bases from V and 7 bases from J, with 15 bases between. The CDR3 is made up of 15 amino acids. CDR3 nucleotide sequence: TGTGCCAGCAGCCAAACCCGGGTTTGGGGAAATGAGCAGTTCTTC. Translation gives CASSQTRVWGNEQFF.

The CDR3 protein is CASSQSTGPSSYNEQFF. The DNA of the CDR3 is TGTGCCAGCAGCCAATCGACAGGACCCAGCTCCTACAATGAGCAGTTCTTC. The chain is built from TRBV3-1 (or the pseudogene TRBV3-2) and TRBJ2-1; TRBD1 might be the D (6 bases). V lost 2 bases to trimming and J lost 0 bases, with 14 bases between them. This CDR3 region has 17 residues. From germline, CDR1 is LGHDT and CDR2 YNNKEL (reference sequence).

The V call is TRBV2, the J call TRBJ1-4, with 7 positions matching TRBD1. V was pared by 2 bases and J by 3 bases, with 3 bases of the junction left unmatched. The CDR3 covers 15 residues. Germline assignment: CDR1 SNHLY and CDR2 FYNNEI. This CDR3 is CASSELGTANEKLFF. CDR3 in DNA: TGTGCCAGCAGTGAATTGGGGACAGCTAATGAAAAACTGTTTTTT.

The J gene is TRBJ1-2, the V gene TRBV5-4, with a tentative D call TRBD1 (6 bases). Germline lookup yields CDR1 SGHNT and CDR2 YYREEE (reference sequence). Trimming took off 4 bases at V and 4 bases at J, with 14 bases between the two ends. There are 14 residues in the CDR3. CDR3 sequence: CASSPGRGGYGYTF. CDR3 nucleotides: TGTGCCAGCAGCCCCGGCAGGGGTGGCTATGGCTACACCTTC.

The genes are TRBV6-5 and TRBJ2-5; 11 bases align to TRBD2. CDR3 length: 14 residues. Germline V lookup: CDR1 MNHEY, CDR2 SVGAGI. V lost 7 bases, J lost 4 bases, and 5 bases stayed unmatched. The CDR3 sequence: CASKLAGVPETQYF. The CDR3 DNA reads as TGTGCCAGCAAACTAGCGGGAGTCCCAGAGACCCAGTACTTC.

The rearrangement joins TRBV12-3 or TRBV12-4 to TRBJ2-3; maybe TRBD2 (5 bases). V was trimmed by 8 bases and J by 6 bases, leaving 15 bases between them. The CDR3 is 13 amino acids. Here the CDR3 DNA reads TGTGCCAGCCTTGGACTCCGGACGGATACGCAGTATTTT. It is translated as CASLGLRTDTQYF.

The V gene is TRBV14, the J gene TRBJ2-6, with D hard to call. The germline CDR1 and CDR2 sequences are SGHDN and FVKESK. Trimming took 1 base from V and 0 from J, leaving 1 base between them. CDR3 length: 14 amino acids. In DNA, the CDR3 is TGTGCCAGCAGCCAAGCCTCTGGGGCCAACGTCCTGACTTTC. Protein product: CASSQASGANVLTF.

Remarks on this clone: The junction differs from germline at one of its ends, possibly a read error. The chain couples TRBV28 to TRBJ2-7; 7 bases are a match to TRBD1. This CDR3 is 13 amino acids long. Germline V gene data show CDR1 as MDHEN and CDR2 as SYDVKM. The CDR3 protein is CASSLLSEEQGHF. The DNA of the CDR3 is TGTGCCAGCAGTTTATTATCGGAGGAACAGGGGCACTTC. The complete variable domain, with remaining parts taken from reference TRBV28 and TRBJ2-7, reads DVKVTQSSRYLVKRTGEKVFLECVQDMDHENMFWYRQDPGLGLRLIYFSYDVKMKEKGDIPEGYSVSREKKERFSLILESASTNQTSMYLCASSLLSEEQGHFGPGTRLTVT.

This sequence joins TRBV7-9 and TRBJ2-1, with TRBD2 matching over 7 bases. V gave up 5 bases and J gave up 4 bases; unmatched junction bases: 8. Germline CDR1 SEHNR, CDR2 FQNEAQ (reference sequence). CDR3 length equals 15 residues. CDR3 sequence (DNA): TGTGCCAGCAGCCAGCATGGGACTAAGTACAATGAGCAGTTCTTC. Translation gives CASSQHGTKYNEQFF.

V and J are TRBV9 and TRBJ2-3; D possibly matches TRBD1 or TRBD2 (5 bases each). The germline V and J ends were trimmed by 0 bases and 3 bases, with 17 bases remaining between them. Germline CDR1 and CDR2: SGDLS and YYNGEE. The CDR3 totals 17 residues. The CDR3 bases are TGTGCCAGCAGCGTAGCCCCCCCCAGGGAGTATACAGATACGCAGTATTTT. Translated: CASSVAPPREYTDTQYF.

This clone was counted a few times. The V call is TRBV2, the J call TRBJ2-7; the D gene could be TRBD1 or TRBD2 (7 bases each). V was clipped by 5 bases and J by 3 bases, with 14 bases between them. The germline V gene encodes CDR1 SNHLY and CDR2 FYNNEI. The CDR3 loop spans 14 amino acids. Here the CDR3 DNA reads TGTGCCAGCAGTTCCCAGGGGGGGGTCTACGAGCAGTACTTC. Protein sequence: CASSSQGGVYEQYF.

Here the CDR3 reads CASSPSGSSYNEQFF. CDR3 sequence (DNA): TGTGCCAGCAGCCCGAGCGGGAGCTCCTACAATGAGCAGTTCTTC. The V and J genes are TRBV5-4 and TRBJ2-1; TRBD2 agrees at 8 bases. V shed 4 bases and J 0 bases; nucleotides not matched to a gene: 3. The CDR3 totals 15 residues. Germline CDR1 and CDR2: SGHNT and YYREEE (reference sequence).